One sample yielded the 11 T cell receptor beta chains listed below, sequenced in a study of T cell clones after liver transplantation. TCRdb keeps only in-frame clones here, not all; method: immunoSEQ multiplex PCR. Altogether roughly 67,000 clones are present, about 91% being singletons, with the ten largest covering approximately 1%. The source was CD4+ T cells from blood, collected roughly 25 months after liver transplant. Source of these receptors: a human patient who received a liver transplant. The graft donor may have given rise to some T cells.

This chain links TRBV25-1 with TRBJ2-1, with 9 bases aligning to TRBD1. This CDR3 contains 11 residues. V was pared by 8 bases and J by 15 bases, with 8 bases of the junction left unmatched. The germline V gene encodes CDR1 MGHDK and CDR2 SYGVNS. CDR3 loop: CASVTGTGWFF. CDR3 bases: TGTGCCAGCGTGACCGGGACAGGGTGGTTCTTC.

In the case of this clone: Within the sample, other DNA sequences also encode this same CDR3. The chain employs TRBV5-1 and TRBJ2-5; TRBD1 matches 8 bases. The germline CDR1 and CDR2 sequences are SGHRS and YFSETQ. The CDR3 is 14 amino acids. Trimming removed 0 bases from V and 4 bases from J; junction bases left unmatched: 2. CDR3 nucleotide sequence: TGCGCCAGCAGCTTGGCAGGGGGCCGAGAGACCCAGTACTTC. This codes for CASSLAGGRETQYF. Full variable domain (missing parts from reference TRBV5-1 and TRBJ2-5): KAGVTQTPRYLIKTRGQQVTLSCSPISGHRSVSWYQQTPGQGLQFLFEYFSETQRNKGNFPGRFSGRQFSNSRSEMNVSTLELGDSALYLCASSLAGGRETQYFGPGTRLLVL.

This chain uses TRBV11-3 with TRBJ2-7, with TRBD2 matching 8 bases. CDR1 is SGHNT, CDR2 YENEEA, per germline. Germline trimming cut 5 bases from V and 9 bases from J; bases unmatched to any gene: 15. The CDR3 runs to 15 residues. The CDR3: CASSPSGGVRAGQYF. The CDR3 DNA sequence: TGTGCCAGCAGCCCGAGCGGGGGAGTACGAGCGGGGCAGTACTTC.

The rearrangement uses TRBV5-1 and TRBJ2-1; D gene ambiguous. V was shortened by 1 base and J by 1 base, with 6 bases between the two germline ends. The CDR3 sequence is 14 residues long. Germline loops: CDR1 SGHRS, CDR2 YFSETQ. The CDR3 loop is CASSLIQSYNEQFF. In nucleotides, the CDR3 is TGCGCCAGCAGCTTGATACAGTCCTACAATGAGCAGTTCTTC.

This clone was recorded once. A read error may account for a junction end that differs from germline. The CDR3 nucleotides are TGTACCAGCAGCTTAGCCCGGGATCAGCCCCAGCATTTT. Translation gives CTSSLARDQPQHF. The V and J genes are TRBV7-6 and TRBJ1-5; unclear D gene. CDR1 is SGHVS, CDR2 FNYEAQ, per germline. The CDR3 loop spans 13 amino acids.

The chain recombines TRBV5-6 with TRBJ1-1; no clear D gene. V lost 5 bases, J lost 0 bases, and 8 bases lay in between. Germline V gives CDR1 SGHDT, CDR2 YYEEEE. This CDR3 has 13 amino acids. CDR3: CASSRELNTEAFF. Written as DNA, the CDR3 is TGTGCCAGCAGTCGGGAGTTGAACACTGAAGCTTTCTTT.

This chain joins TRBV18 and TRBJ1-2; D gene ambiguous. Trimming cost V 0 bases and J 11 bases, with 10 bases left between them. CDR1 is KGHSH and CDR2 is LQKENI in the germline V gene. This CDR3 has 12 residues. The CDR3 region is CASSPPSRVYTF. The CDR3, as DNA: TGTGCCAGCTCACCACCGAGTAGGGTATACACCTTC.

The chain recombines TRBV7-7 with TRBJ2-5; D may be TRBD2 (5 bases). CDR1 and CDR2 (germline): SSHAT, FNYEAQ (reference sequence). V gave up 5 bases and J gave up 5 bases, with 15 bases separating them. This CDR3 spans 14 amino acids. The CDR3 DNA is TGTGCCAGCAGCCTGACGAGGAGGTCGGAGACCCAGTACTTC. Its protein product is CASSLTRRSETQYF.

This clone was observed a single time. This chain joins TRBV7-5 and TRBJ2-1; the table names TRBD2, a call not compared with the DNA. TRBV7-5 is a pseudogene locus. This CDR3 has 18 residues. CDR3 residues: CARSFCPSGRRTYNEQFF. In DNA form, the CDR3 reads TGTGCCAGAAGCTTTTGCCCTAGCGGGAGAAGGACCTACAATGAGCAGTTCTTC.

This clone was seen a single time. CDR3 loop: CASHTGDGDTQYF. DNA for the CDR3: TGTGCCAGCCACACGGGGGACGGAGATACGCAGTATTTT. The J gene is TRBJ2-3, the V gene TRBV28; perhaps TRBD2 as D (6 bases). The CDR3 consists of 13 residues. Germline values: CDR1 MDHEN, CDR2 SYDVKM. Deletions cut 8 bases from V and 5 bases from J, with 14 bases between.

The chain combines TRBV5-1 with TRBJ2-7; 9 bases fit TRBD2. The junction had 10 bases not matched to a gene; V was cut back by 9 bases and J by 3 bases. The CDR3 totals 14 residues. Germline loops: CDR1 SGHRS, CDR2 YFSETQ. In nucleotides, the CDR3 is TGCGCCACCGCTAGGACTAGCGAAAGCTACGAGCAGTACTTC. Translating gives CATARTSESYEQYF.